The rows below give T cell receptor beta chains drawn from one sample of a study of T cells in localized non-small cell lung cancer. Sequencing was performed with immunoSEQ multiplex PCR; in TCRdb, only in-frame clones are kept and a portion is missing. The table shows approximately 2,100 clones, with around 23% occurring only once. The sequenced sample was lung tumor tissue, obtained before any cancer treatment. Source of these receptors: an older male donor with stage II lung adenocarcinoma. CDR3s include the opening cysteine and the closing phenylalanine or tryptophan. D genes are given only for firm matches. The size field is filled for only some rows; it gives once, few, many or a size class.

>TRBJ1-1|NA|TRBV6-8|NA
TGTGCCAGCTCCACGGAGGGGGTCAACACTGAAGCTTTCTTT
CASSTEGVNTEAFF
>TRBJ2-1|few|TRBV6-4|NA
TGTGCCATCAGTGCAACGGGTGAGCAGTTCTTC
CAISATGEQFF
>TRBJ2-5|medium-sized|TRBV23-1|NA
TGCGCCAGCAGCCGAGACCCGACCAGCGCCGGGGAGGAGACCCAGTACTTC
CASSRDPTSAGEETQYF
>TRBJ2-1|medium-sized|TRBV6-8|NA
TGTGCCAGCATCAGGAGCAGGGATGAGCAGTTCTTC
CASIRSRDEQFF
>TRBJ1-1|NA|TRBV14|NA
TGTGCCAGCAGCCAAGTTTTACAAACTGAAGCTTTCTTT
CASSQVLQTEAFF
>TRBJ2-3|NA|TRBV11-3|TRBD2
TGTGCCAGCAGCTCGGGACTAGCGGGAGGTGTCCCTGGCACAGATACGCAGTATTTT
CASSSGLAGGVPGTDTQYF
>TRBJ1-5|NA|TRBV30|NA
TGTGCCTGGACCCCAGGGGCCGGTCAGCCCCAGCATTTT
CAWTPGAGQPQHF
>TRBJ2-7|NA|TRBV10-1|NA
TGCGCCAGCAGTGATCCAGGGACCTACGAGCAGTACTTC
CASSDPGTYEQYF
>TRBJ1-3|NA|TRBV30|NA
TGTGCCTGGAGTGATGGCAGGGCTGGAAACACCATATATTTT
CAWSDGRAGNTIYF
>TRBJ2-1|NA|TRBV11-3|TRBD2
TGTGCCAGCAGTTCCGGGACTAGGACCTACAATGAGCAGTTCTTC
CASSSGTRTYNEQFF
>TRBJ1-5|NA|TRBV10-1|NA
TGCGCCAGCAGTGATGGGACGCGGAGGCCCCAGCATTTT
CASSDGTRRPQHF
>TRBJ2-5|NA|TRBV18|NA
TGTGCCAGCTCACCGGGAGTGGGGGCCCAAGAGACCCAGTACTTC
CASSPGVGAQETQYF
>TRBJ2-5|NA|TRBV10-3|NA
TGTGCCAGCAGCGAGGTGGGAGAGACCCAGTACTTC
CASSEVGETQYF
>TRBJ2-7|medium-sized|TRBV11-3|TRBD1
TGTGCCAGCAGCCTGGGACAGGGGGAGACCTACGAGCAGTACTTC
CASSLGQGETYEQYF
>TRBJ2-1|medium-sized|TRBV11-3|TRBD2
TGTGCCAGCAGCTTTACGGGAGGAGCCAATGAGCAGTTCTTC
CASSFTGGANEQFF
>TRBJ2-5|NA|TRBV6-8|NA
TGTGCCAGCAGGGGGACCTCAACAGAGACCCAGTACTTC
CASRGTSTETQYF
>TRBJ2-1|few|TRBV29-1|TRBD1
TGCAGCGTTGAAAGGGACAGCTCCTACAATGAGCAGTTCTTC
CSVERDSSYNEQFF
>TRBJ1-4|once|TRBV12-5|NA
TGTGCCAGCGGTCGGAGTGAAAAACTGTTTTTT
CASGRSEKLFF
>TRBJ2-7|few|TRBV11-3|TRBD1
TGTGCCAGCAGCAGGACAGGGGGCACCTACGAGCAGTACTTC
CASSRTGGTYEQYF
>TRBJ1-1|few|TRBV19|NA
TGTGCCAGTAGTATAGATTCAGGGGCAATGAACACTGAAGCTTTCTTT
CASSIDSGAMNTEAFF
>TRBJ1-1|NA|TRBV19|NA
TGTGCCAGTAGAAATGACGGTGAGGGCACTGAAGCTTTCTTT
CASRNDGEGTEAFF
>TRBJ1-5|medium-sized|TRBV7-2|NA
TGTGCCAGCAGCGGGGACCTTAATCAGCCCCAGCATTTT
CASSGDLNQPQHF
>TRBJ1-2|NA|TRBV19|NA
TGTGCCAGTAGCTACTCTGGTGATGGCTACACCTTC
CASSYSGDGYTF
>TRBJ2-1|NA|TRBV11-3|TRBD2
TGTGCCAGCAGCTTAGATTTTGCCCCTGGGGGAGCGGGGTTTGGAGATGAGCAGTTCTTC
CASSLDFAPGGAGFGDEQFF
>TRBJ1-3|few|TRBV6-8|TRBD1
TGTGCCAGCAGCTCTAGACAGGGGGCGATCACCATATATTTT
CASSSRQGAITIYF
>TRBJ2-1|few|TRBV11-3|NA
TGTGCCAGCAGCTTAGGCGGAGCCTCCTACAATGAGCAGTTCTTC
CASSLGGASYNEQFF
>TRBJ2-2|few|TRBV9|NA
TGTGCCAGCAGACCTAACACCGGGGAGCTGTTTTTT
CASRPNTGELFF
>TRBJ2-1|few|TRBV19|TRBD1
TGTGCCAGTAGTAGGGACCCGACAGGGTTAGTTGAGCAGTTCTTC
CASSRDPTGLVEQFF
>TRBJ2-7|few|TRBV11-3|NA
TGTGCCAGCAGCTCCGGACTGGGGAGAGCCTCCTACGAGCAGTACTTC
CASSSGLGRASYEQYF
>TRBJ2-1|NA|TRBV11-3|NA
TGTGCCAGCAGCCTTTCGGGGGGCGCTTACAATGAGCAGTTCTTC
CASSLSGGAYNEQFF
>TRBJ1-2|few|TRBV9|NA
TGTGCCAGCAGCGTACGCGGGGACCAACCTCTATTCTATGGCTACACCTTC
CASSVRGDQPLFYGYTF